This TCR beta chain is drawn from a study of cytomegalovirus exposure and HLA in healthy donors. Overall study results and limits: In an earlier analysis, most TCR beta V segments were productive about 87% or about 30% of the time. In vitro testing confirmed a few CMV-associated chains as specific for CMV antigens. A later analysis found that most CMV-associated TCR beta chains appeared HLA-restricted. Across donors, sequencing depth was assumed by presence/absence analyses to be roughly uniform.

60 Vbeta and 13 Jbeta primers were used in PCR. Clones were sequenced by immunoSEQ multiplex PCR, and TCRdb holds only the in-frame ones, with some missing. In the table there are around 150,000 clones, roughly two thirds of which are singletons. CDR1 and CDR2 from the germline V gene are SGHTA and FQGTGA. This CDR3 region has 13 residues. The trim removed 5 bases at V and 3 bases at J, leaving 3 bases unmatched. With respect to this clone: Its specificity is not known.

The source material was PBMCs. The clonotype comes from a woman aged 25 to 39 in good health and CMV-seronegative. The rearrangement uses TRBV7-3 and TRBJ1-1; 7 bases are shared with TRBD1. This chain's CDR3 is CASSRQGDTEAFF. As DNA, the CDR3 is TGTGCCAGCAGCAGACAGGGCGACACTGAAGCTTTCTTT.